This record looks at one T cell receptor (beta chain) sequence and its context. The target antigen is unknown. From germline, CDR1 is SGHAT and CDR2 FQDESV (reference sequence). V was trimmed by 1 base and J by 7 bases, leaving 11 bases between them. This CDR3 is built from 14 residues. Sequencing was performed with immunoSEQ multiplex PCR; in TCRdb, only in-frame clones are kept and a portion is missing. The data hold 35,000 to 45,000 clones, with 80% to 90% observed a single time. The data stem from a study of a mutant IDH1 vaccine in newly diagnosed glioma. Looking at the study overall: Patients received eight vaccinations in weeks 1, 3, 5, 7, 11, 15, 19, 23. The start of vaccination came 4-6 weeks after radiotherapy alone, or with temozolomide cycles. Among treated patients, approximately 60% were male and around 40% female, and mean age was about 39 years.

The sample's time point: week 5, during vaccination. With topical imiquimod, each dose of the vaccine consisted of 300 ug of mutant IDH1 20-mer peptide. Study outcomes and limitations: It was over 85% of patients that developed vaccine-induced immune responses.

Sequenced here: PBMCs, sampled from a glioma patient whose treatment included an IDH1 peptide vaccine. The sequence came from a man in his fifties or sixties with glioma. The genes are TRBV11-1 and TRBJ2-1; no clear D gene. CDR3 sequence reads: CASSLGEILNEQFF. The CDR3 bases are TGTGCCAGCAGCTTAGGGGAAATCTTAAATGAGCAGTTCTTC.